A selection of T cell receptor beta chains follows, all from one sample in a study of regulatory T cells in long-lasting Graves disease. TCRdb redid the calling of the multiplex PCR reads with MiXCR, one entry per CDR3 protein. The data hold 200,000 to 250,000 distinct CDR3 sequences, with around 20% observed a single time. Separately, the same data were catalogued under a study of T cells in Graves' hyperthyroidism and ophthalmopathy.

This specimen was peripheral blood mononuclear cells (PBMCs), taken at new diagnosis, from a patient treated with antithyroid drugs. Receptors originate from a woman in her 30s with Graves disease. Both conserved end residues are part of each CDR3. A D gene is named only where the DNA matches it firmly. Size values are once, few and many counts, or a class for expanded clones, and some rows have none.

>TRBJ1-1|TRBD1|13|once|TRBV30
TGTGCCTGGAGGGGACAGCAAAACACTCAGGCTTTCTTT
CAWRGQQNTQAFF
>TRBJ1-5|TRBD1|16|many|TRBV10-2
TGCGCCAGCAATACGGACAGGACAAACGTCAATCAGCCCCAGCATTTT
CASNTDRTNVNQPQHF
>TRBJ2-3|TRBD2|16|many|TRBV20-1
TGCAGTGCTCGCGACTACACTAGCGGGAGACGCGATACGCAGTATTTT
CSARDYTSGRRDTQYF
>TRBJ1-6|TRBD1|15|many|TRBV19
TGTGCCAGTAAGGGACAGGGACAAAATAATTCACCCCTCCACTTT
CASKGQGQNNSPLHF
>TRBJ1-5|-|14|many|TRBV20-1
TGCAGTGCTGGGGAGGGCTTGAGCAATCAGCCCCAGCATTTT
CSAGEGLSNQPQHF
>TRBJ1-5|-|16|many|TRBV28
TGTGCCAGCAGTTTTCCAAAGGGTAAATCTACTCAGCCCCAGCATTTT
CASSFPKGKSTQPQHF
>TRBJ2-1|TRBD2|15|many|TRBV20-1
TGCAGTGCTCCGAGGGCTAGCGGGAGGCAAACTGAGCAGTTCTTC
CSAPRASGRQTEQFF
>TRBJ1-1|-|12|many|TRBV11-2
TGTGCCAGCAGAAACGGGACCTTTGAAGCTTTCTTT
CASRNGTFEAFF
>TRBJ1-1|TRBD1|16|-|TRBV15
TGTGCCACCAGCAGCGTTGACAGGGGGCTGGATACTGAAGCTTTCTTT
CATSSVDRGLDTEAFF
>TRBJ2-2|-|17|many|TRBV11-3
TGTGCCAGCAGCTTAGTCGATCTCAGGGGCCACACCGGGGAGCTGTTTTTT
CASSLVDLRGHTGELFF
>TRBJ1-1|TRBD1|16|many|TRBV19
TGTGCCAGTAGTCCGACTTCCGGGACAGGGCGGACTGAAGCTTTCTTT
CASSPTSGTGRTEAFF
>TRBJ2-1|-|15|many|TRBV12-3/TRBV12-4
TGTGCCAGCAGCCCATCTATTAGCTCCTACAATGAGCAGTTCTTC
CASSPSISSYNEQFF
>TRBJ2-5|-|16|many|TRBV27
TGTGCCAGCAGTCTAGCAGTGGGGGGACGCCAAGAGACCCAGTACTTC
CASSLAVGGRQETQYF
>TRBJ2-1|TRBD2|18|few|TRBV2
TGTGCCAGCAGCTTGGCAAAGAGTAGCGGGGTCTACTACAATGAGCAGTTCTTC
CASSLAKSSGVYYNEQFF
>TRBJ1-2|-|15|many|TRBV19
TGTGCCAGTAGCCACGACGGCGTTACTAACTATGGCTACACCTTC
CASSHDGVTNYGYTF
>TRBJ1-1|-|14|-|TRBV9
TGTGCCAGCAGCGTAGAACAGGTTAACACTGAAGCTTTCTTT
CASSVEQVNTEAFF
>TRBJ2-7|-|13|many|TRBV5-5
TGTGCCAGCAGCTTAGGCATGACCTACGAGCAGTACTTC
CASSLGMTYEQYF
>TRBJ1-2|-|13|many|TRBV12-3/TRBV12-4
TGTGCCAGCACCTCGACGGTTAACTATGGCTACACCTTC
CASTSTVNYGYTF
>TRBJ2-4|-|15|many|TRBV2
TGTGCCAGCAACGGGGCAGGGATCTCCAAAAACATTCAGTACTTC
CASNGAGISKNIQYF
>TRBJ1-3|TRBD1|16|many|TRBV11-2
TGTGCCAGCAGCTTACAAGACAGGGAAGTAAGAAACACCATATATTTT
CASSLQDREVRNTIYF
>TRBJ2-2|-|16|few|TRBV5-6
TGTGCCAGCAGCTTCCCCTCGGACTCCCACACCGGGGAGCTGTTTTTT
CASSFPSDSHTGELFF
>TRBJ2-5|TRBD1|16|once|TRBV12-3/TRBV12-4
TGTGCCAGCACCCCCCCAGGACAGGGTCCTGGGGAGACCCAGTACTTC
CASTPPGQGPGETQYF
>TRBJ1-6|-|13|many|TRBV20-1
TGCAGTGCTAGTCCTGGGGAAGGTTCACCCCTCCACTTT
CSASPGEGSPLHF
>TRBJ1-2|-|12|-|TRBV27
TGTGCCAGCACTGCCCTTATCCATGGCTACACCTTC
CASTALIHGYTF
>TRBJ2-6|-|16|-|TRBV9
TGTGCCAGCAGCGTAGAGAAAATTTCCGGGGCCAACGTCCTGACTTTC
CASSVEKISGANVLTF
>TRBJ1-2|-|15|many|TRBV10-3
TGTGCCATCAGCCTTGGGACCAAGCTGGACTATGGCTACACCTTC
CAISLGTKLDYGYTF
>TRBJ2-4|-|13|many|TRBV29-1
TGCAGCGTTGAAACGGGAGCCCCGGCGAGCCAGTACTTC
CSVETGAPASQYF
>TRBJ1-1|TRBD1|16|many|TRBV28
TGTGCCAGCAGTTTCCCGGACAGGCGGGAAAACACTGAAGCTTTCTTT
CASSFPDRRENTEAFF
>TRBJ2-7|TRBD1|14|many|TRBV20-1
TGCAGTGCGCCCTCCGGACAGGGAGTCTACGAGCAGTACTTC
CSAPSGQGVYEQYF
>TRBJ1-5|-|12|-|TRBV19
TGTGCCAGTAGTATAGGGGATCAGCCCCAGCATTTT
CASSIGDQPQHF
>TRBJ2-1|TRBD2|13|-|TRBV6-5
TGTGCCAGCAGTTACTCGATACGGGAGGGCCCATTCTTC
CASSYSIREGPFF
>TRBJ1-2|TRBD1|16|many|TRBV7-2
TGTGCCAGCAGCTTAGTACGGGGACAGGGGGCAGGTGGCTACACCTTC
CASSLVRGQGAGGYTF
>TRBJ1-1|-|15|few|TRBV13
TGTGCCAGCAGCTTATTGAAGGGCCAGCGCCCTGAAGCTTTCTTT
CASSLLKGQRPEAFF
>TRBJ2-1|TRBD2|16|many|TRBV11-2
TGTGCCAGCAGCTTAGGGGAAAGCGGGAGGACAAATGAGCAGTTCTTC
CASSLGESGRTNEQFF
>TRBJ2-5|TRBD1|16|many|TRBV9
TGTGCCAGCAGCGTAGGTCTTAAGACAGGGGTCGAGACCCAGTACTTC
CASSVGLKTGVETQYF
>TRBJ2-4|TRBD2|18|few|TRBV2
TGTGCCAGCAGTGGACTAGCGGGGTTACTCTACGGCAAAAACATTCAGTACTTC
CASSGLAGLLYGKNIQYF
>TRBJ1-2|-|16|many|TRBV5-1
TGTGCCAGCAGCTTAGTAGAAACGTCTGTAAACTATGGCTACACCTTC
CASSLVETSVNYGYTF
>TRBJ2-6|TRBD2|17|once|TRBV12-3/TRBV12-4
TGTGCCAGCATCCAACTAGCGTTATACTCTGGGGCCAACGTCCTGACTTTC
CASIQLALYSGANVLTF
>TRBJ1-5|-|15|many|TRBV2
TGTGCCAGCAGGCTGGGGGGGGCACCGAATCAGCCCCAGCATTTT
CASRLGGAPNQPQHF
>TRBJ1-4|-|15|-|TRBV7-6
TGTGCCAGCAGCCTACAACCGGGGGCGCGGGAAAAACTGTTTTTT
CASSLQPGAREKLFF